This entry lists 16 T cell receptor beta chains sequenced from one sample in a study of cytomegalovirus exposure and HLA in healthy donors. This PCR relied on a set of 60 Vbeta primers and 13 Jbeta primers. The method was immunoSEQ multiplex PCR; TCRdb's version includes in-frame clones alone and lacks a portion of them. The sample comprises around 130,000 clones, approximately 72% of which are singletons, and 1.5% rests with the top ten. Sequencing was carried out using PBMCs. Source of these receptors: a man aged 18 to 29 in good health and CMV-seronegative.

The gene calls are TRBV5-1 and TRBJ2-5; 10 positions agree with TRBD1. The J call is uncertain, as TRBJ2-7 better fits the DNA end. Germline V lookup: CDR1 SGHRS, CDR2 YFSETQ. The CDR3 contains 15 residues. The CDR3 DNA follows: TGCGCCAGCAGCCTGAAGGGGACAGGGGATTACGAGCAGTACTTC. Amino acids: CASSLKGTGDYEQYF.

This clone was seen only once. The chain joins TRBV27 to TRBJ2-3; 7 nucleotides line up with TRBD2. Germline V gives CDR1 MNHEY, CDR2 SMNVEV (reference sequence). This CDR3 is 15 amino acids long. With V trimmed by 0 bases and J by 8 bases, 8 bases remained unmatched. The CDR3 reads CASSLSNGLGITQYF. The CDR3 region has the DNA TGTGCCAGCAGTTTATCGAACGGACTAGGTATTACGCAGTATTTT.

The CDR3 DNA is TGTGCCAGCAGCCCGGACCTAACTAGCGGGAGGGTTCACGAGCAGTACTTC. Protein: CASSPDLTSGRVHEQYF. V gene TRBV9 combines with J gene TRBJ2-7, with TRBD2 matching 13 bases. Germline V CDR1 and CDR2: SGDLS, YYNGEE. V trimming: 4 bases; J trimming: 5 bases; junction bases outside the gene matches: 12. This CDR3 spans 17 amino acids.

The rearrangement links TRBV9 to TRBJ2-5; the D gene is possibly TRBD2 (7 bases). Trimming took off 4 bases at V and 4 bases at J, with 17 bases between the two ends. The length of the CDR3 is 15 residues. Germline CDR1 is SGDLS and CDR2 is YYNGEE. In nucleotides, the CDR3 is TGTGCCAGCAGCCCCCGGGGGGCAAAGGGAGAGACCCAGTACTTC. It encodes CASSPRGAKGETQYF.

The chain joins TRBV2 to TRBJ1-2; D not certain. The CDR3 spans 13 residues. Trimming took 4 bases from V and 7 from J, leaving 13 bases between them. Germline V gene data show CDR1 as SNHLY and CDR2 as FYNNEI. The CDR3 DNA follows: TGTGCCAGCAGTGTAGAGGGAGCTCCTGGCTACACCTTC. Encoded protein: CASSVEGAPGYTF.

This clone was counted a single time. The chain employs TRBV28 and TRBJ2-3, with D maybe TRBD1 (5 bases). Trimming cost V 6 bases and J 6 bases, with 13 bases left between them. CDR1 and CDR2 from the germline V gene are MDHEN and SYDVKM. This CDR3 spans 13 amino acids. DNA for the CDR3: TGTGCCAGCAGGAACACAGGTTCCGATACGCAGTATTTT. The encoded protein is CASRNTGSDTQYF.

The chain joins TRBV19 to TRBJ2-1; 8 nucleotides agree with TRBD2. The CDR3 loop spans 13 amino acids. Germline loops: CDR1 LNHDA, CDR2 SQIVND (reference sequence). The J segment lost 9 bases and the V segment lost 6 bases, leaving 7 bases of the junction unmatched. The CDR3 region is CASRAGTRLEQFF. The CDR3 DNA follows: TGTGCCAGTAGAGCCGGGACTAGACTTGAGCAGTTCTTC.

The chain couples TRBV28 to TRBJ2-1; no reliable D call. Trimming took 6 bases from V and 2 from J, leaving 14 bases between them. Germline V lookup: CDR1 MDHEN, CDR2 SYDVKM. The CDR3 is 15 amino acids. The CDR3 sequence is CASSPTAIPYNEQFF. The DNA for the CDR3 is TGTGCCAGCAGCCCGACTGCCATTCCCTACAATGAGCAGTTCTTC. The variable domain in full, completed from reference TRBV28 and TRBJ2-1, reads DVKVTQSSRYLVKRTGEKVFLECVQDMDHENMFWYRQDPGLGLRLIYFSYDVKMKEKGDIPEGYSVSREKKERFSLILESASTNQTSMYLCASSPTAIPYNEQFFGPGTRLTVL.

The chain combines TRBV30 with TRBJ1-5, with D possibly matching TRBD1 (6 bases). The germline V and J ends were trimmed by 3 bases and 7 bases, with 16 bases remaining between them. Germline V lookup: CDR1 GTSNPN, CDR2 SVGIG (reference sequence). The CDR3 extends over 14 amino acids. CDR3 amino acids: CAWSLNREHQPQHF. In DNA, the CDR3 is TGTGCCTGGAGCCTGAACAGGGAGCACCAGCCCCAGCATTTT.

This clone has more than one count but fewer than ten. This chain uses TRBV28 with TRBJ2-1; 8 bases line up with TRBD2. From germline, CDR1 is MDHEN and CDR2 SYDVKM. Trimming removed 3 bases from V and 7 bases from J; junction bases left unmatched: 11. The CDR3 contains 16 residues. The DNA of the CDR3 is TGTGCCAGCAGTTTTTCACCGGGGGGGCCGAGGAATGAGCAGTTCTTC. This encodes CASSFSPGGPRNEQFF.

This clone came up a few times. The CDR3 DNA reads TGTGCCAGCAGCCTACAGGGTGGCTACGAGCAGTACTTC. This codes for CASSLQGGYEQYF. The chain links TRBV6-1 to TRBJ2-7; D might be TRBD1 (6 bases). Per the germline V gene, CDR1 is MNHNS and CDR2 is SASEGT. V was shortened by 6 bases and J by 3 bases, with 12 bases between the two germline ends. The CDR3 covers 13 residues.

The CDR3, as DNA: TGTGCCAGCAGCTCTCTATACGAGCAGTACTTC. Residues: CASSSLYEQYF. This chain links TRBV7-9 with TRBJ2-7; unclear D gene. Trimming stripped 4 bases from V and 4 bases from J, with 5 bases between. Per the germline V gene, CDR1 is SEHNR and CDR2 is FQNEAQ (reference sequence). This CDR3 region has 11 residues. The full variable domain, in which reference TRBV7-9 and TRBJ2-7 provide the parts outside the CDR3, is DTGVSQNPRHKITKRGQNVTFRCDPISEHNRLYWYRQTLGQGPEFLTYFQNEAQLEKSRLLSDRFSAERPKGSFSTLEIQRTEQGDSAMYLCASSSLYEQYFGPGTRLTVT.

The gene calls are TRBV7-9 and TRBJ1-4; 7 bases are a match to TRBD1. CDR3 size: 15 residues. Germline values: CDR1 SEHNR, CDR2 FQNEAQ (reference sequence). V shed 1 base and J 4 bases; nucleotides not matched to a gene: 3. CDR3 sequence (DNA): TGTGCCAGCAGCTTAGGGACAGGAGTTAATGAAAAACTGTTTTTT. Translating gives CASSLGTGVNEKLFF.

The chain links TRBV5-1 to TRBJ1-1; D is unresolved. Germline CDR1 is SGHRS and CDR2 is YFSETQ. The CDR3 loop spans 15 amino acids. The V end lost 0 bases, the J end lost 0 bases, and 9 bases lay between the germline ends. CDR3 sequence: CASSLVQAMNTEAFF. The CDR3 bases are TGCGCCAGCAGCTTGGTTCAAGCCATGAACACTGAAGCTTTCTTT.

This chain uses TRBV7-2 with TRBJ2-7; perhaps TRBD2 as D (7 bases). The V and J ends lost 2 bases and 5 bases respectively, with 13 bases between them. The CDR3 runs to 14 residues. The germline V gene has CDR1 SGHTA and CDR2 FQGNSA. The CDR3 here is CASSLWGGPNEQYF. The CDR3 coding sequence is TGTGCCAGCAGCTTATGGGGGGGGCCGAACGAGCAGTACTTC.

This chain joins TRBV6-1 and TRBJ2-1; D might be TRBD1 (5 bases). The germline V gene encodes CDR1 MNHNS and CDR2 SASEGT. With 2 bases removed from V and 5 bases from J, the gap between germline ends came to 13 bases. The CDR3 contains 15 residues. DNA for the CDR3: TGTGCCAGCAGTGAATGGGCAGGGTCTAACAATGAGCAGTTCTTC. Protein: CASSEWAGSNNEQFF.